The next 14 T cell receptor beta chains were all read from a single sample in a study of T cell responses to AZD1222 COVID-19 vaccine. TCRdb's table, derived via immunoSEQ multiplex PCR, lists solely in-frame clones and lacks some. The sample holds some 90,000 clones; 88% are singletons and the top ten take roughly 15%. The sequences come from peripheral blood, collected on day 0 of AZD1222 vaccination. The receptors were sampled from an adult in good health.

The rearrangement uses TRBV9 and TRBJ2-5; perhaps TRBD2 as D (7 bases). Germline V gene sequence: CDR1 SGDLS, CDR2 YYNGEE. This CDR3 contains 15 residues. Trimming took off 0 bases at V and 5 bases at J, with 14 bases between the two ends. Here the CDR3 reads CASSVAGGEGETQYF. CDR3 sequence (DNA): TGTGCCAGCAGCGTAGCGGGGGGCGAGGGGGAGACCCAGTACTTC. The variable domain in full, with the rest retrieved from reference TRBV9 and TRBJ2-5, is DSGVTQTPKHLITATGQRVTLRCSPRSGDLSVYWYQQSLDQGLQFLIQYYNGEERAKGNILERFSAQQFPDLHSELNLSSLELGDSALYFCASSVAGGEGETQYFGPGTRLLVL.

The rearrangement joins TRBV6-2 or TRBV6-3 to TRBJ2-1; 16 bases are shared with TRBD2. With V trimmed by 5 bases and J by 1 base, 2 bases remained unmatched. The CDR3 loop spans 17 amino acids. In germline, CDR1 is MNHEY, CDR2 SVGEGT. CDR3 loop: CASSGTSGGESYNEQFF. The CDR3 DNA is TGTGCCAGCAGTGGGACTAGCGGGGGGGAATCCTACAATGAGCAGTTCTTC.

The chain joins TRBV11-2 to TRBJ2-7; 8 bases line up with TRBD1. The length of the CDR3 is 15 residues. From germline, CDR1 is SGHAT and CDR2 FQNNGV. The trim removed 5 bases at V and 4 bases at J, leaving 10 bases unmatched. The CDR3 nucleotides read TGTGCCAGCAGCCAGGGCCGGGACAGGTTATACGAGCAGTACTTC. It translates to CASSQGRDRLYEQYF.

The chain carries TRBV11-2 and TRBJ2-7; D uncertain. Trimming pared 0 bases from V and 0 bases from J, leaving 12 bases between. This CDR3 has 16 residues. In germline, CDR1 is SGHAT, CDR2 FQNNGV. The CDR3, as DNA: TGTGCCAGCAGCTTAGATCATTCGACCTTCTCCTACGAGCAGTACTTC. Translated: CASSLDHSTFSYEQYF.

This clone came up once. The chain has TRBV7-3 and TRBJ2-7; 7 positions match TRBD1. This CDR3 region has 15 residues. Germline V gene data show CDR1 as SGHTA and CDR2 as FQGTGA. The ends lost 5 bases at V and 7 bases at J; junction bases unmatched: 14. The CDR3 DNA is TGTGCCAGCAGCCCCGGGACAGTGTCCGCTGGGGAGCAGTACTTC. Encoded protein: CASSPGTVSAGEQYF.

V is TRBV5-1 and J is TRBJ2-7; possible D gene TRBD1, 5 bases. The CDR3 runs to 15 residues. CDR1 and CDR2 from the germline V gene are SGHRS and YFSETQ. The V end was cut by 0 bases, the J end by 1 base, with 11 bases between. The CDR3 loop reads CASSLAGSRSYEQYF. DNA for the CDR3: TGCGCCAGCAGCTTGGCAGGGTCTAGGTCCTACGAGCAGTACTTC.

The CDR3 nucleotides are TGTGCCTGGAGTGAGGGGCCCGGTTATGGCTACACCTTC. Translation: CAWSEGPGYGYTF. The rearrangement uses TRBV30 and TRBJ1-2; TRBD1 is a possible D gene (5 bases). The CDR3 spans 13 residues. CDR1 and CDR2 from the germline V gene are GTSNPN and SVGIG (reference sequence). Trimming stripped 1 base from V and 5 bases from J, with 11 bases between.

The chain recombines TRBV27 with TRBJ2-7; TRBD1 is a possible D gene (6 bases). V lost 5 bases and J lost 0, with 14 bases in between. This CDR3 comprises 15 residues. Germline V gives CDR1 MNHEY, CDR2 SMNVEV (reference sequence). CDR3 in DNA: TGTGCCAGCAGTCCACAGGGCTGGGGCTCCTACGAGCAGTACTTC. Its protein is CASSPQGWGSYEQYF.

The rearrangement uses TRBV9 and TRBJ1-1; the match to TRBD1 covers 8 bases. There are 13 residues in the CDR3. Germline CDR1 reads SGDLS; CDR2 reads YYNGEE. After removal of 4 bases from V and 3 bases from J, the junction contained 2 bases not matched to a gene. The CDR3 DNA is TGTGCCAGCAGCAGACAGGGGTACACTGAAGCTTTCTTT. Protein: CASSRQGYTEAFF.

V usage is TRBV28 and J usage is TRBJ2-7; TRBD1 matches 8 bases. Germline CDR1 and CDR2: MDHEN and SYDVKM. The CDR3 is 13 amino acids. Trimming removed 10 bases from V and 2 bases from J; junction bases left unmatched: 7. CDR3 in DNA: TGTGCCATCGGGACAGGCGATACCTACGAGCAGTACTTC. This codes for CAIGTGDTYEQYF.

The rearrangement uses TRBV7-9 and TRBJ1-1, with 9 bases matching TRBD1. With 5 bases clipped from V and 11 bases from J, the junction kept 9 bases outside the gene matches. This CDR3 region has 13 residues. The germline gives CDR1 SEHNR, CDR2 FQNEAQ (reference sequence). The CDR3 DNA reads TGTGCCAGCAGCCAGGGACAGGGTAGCGCGGCTTTCTTT. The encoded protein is CASSQGQGSAAFF.

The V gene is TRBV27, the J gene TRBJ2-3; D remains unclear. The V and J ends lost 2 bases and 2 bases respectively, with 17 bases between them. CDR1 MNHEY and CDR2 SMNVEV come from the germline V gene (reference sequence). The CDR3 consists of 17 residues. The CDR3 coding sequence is TGTGCCAGCAGTTTACGAGATCCCGGTACTTTCACAGATACGCAGTATTTT. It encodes CASSLRDPGTFTDTQYF.

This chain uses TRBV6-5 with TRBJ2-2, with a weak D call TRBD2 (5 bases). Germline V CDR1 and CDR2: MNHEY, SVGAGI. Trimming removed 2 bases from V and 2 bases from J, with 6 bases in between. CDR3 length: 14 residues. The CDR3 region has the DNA TGTGCCAGCAGTTACGACTATAACACCGGGGAGCTGTTTTTT. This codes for CASSYDYNTGELFF.

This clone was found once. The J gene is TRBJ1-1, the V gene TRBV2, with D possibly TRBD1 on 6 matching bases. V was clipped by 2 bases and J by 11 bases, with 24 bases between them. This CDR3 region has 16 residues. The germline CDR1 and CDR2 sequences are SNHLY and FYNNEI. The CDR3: CASSESLRTAPGTAFF. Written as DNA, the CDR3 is TGTGCCAGCAGTGAATCTCTACGGACAGCCCCTGGGACGGCTTTCTTT.